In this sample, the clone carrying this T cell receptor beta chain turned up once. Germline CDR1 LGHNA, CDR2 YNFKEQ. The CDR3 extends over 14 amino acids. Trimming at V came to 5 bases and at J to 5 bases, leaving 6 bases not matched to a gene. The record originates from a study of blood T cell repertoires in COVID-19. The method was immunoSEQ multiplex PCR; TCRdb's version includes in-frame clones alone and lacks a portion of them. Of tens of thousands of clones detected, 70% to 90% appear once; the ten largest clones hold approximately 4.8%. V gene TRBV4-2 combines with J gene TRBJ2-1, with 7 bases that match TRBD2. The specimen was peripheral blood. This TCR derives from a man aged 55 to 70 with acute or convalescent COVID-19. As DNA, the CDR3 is TGTGCCAGCAGCAGAACCGGGACTAACAATGAGCAGTTCTTC. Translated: CASSRTGTNNEQFF.